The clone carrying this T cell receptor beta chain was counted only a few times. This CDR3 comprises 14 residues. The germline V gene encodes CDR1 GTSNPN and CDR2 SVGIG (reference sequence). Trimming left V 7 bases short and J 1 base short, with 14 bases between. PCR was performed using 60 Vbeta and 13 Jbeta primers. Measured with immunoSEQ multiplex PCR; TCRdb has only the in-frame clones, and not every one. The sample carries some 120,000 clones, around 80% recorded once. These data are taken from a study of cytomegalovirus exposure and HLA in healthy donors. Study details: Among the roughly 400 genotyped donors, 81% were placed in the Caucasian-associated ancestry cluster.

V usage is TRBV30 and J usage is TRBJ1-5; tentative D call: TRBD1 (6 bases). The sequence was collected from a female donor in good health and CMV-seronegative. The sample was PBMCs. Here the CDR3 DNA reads TGTGCCTTTTCACAGGGATGGAGCAATCAGCCCCAGCATTTT. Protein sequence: CAFSQGWSNQPQHF.